One and the same sample provided the 18 T cell receptor beta chains below, sequenced in a study of breast tumors, draining lymph nodes, adjacent tissues. TCRdb analysed the multiplex PCR reads with MiXCR anew, one entry per CDR3 protein. The data show 16,000 or so distinct CDR3 sequences, roughly 45% seen once. Sequencing was carried out using tumor-adjacent breast tissue. The receptors stem from a female donor with breast cancer. Some clones in this sample may be carry-over from other donors' samples.

There are a few counts of this clonotype. V and J are TRBV29-1 and TRBJ1-6; TRBD1 is a possible D gene (6 bases). CDR3 length: 14 residues. Trimming took 8 bases from V and 10 from J, leaving 21 bases between them. The germline V gene encodes CDR1 SQVTM and CDR2 ANQGSEA. CDR3 region: CSPEGGLSESPLHF. DNA of the CDR3: TGCAGCCCTGAGGGGGGGCTTTCGGAGTCACCCCTCCACTTT.

CDR3 nucleotide sequence: TGTGCCAGCAGCCCAGGGGTGACTAGCGGGAGCCAAGAGACCCAGTACTTC. Translation gives CASSPGVTSGSQETQYF. This chain uses TRBV7-2 with TRBJ2-5; 12 bases match TRBD2. With V trimmed by 5 bases and J by 1 base, 8 bases remained unmatched. The CDR3 runs 17 residues. Germline loops: CDR1 SGHTA, CDR2 FQGNSA.

This clonotype was recorded many times. The chain uses TRBV19 and TRBJ1-5; perhaps TRBD1 as D (5 bases). V gave up 7 bases and J gave up 5 bases, with 21 bases separating them. The CDR3 is 16 residues long. Per germline, CDR1 LNHDA and CDR2 SQIVND (reference sequence). CDR3 nucleotides: TGTGCCAGTACCAAAAGAGGGACGGCTCGTGATCAGCCCCAGCATTTT. This translates into CASTKRGTARDQPQHF.

This clonotype showed up many times. V and J are TRBV2 and TRBJ2-6; D ambiguous. The CDR3 sequence is 15 residues long. V lost 5 bases to trimming and J lost 0 bases, with 8 bases between them. Germline V lookup: CDR1 SNHLY, CDR2 FYNNEI. CDR3 nucleotides: TGTGCCAGCAGTCAAACCCTCTCTGGGGCCAACGTCCTGACTTTC. Its translation: CASSQTLSGANVLTF.

This clonotype is judged medium-sized (0.01 to 0.1%). This sequence joins TRBV24-1 and TRBJ2-3; 8 nucleotides agree with TRBD2. V shed 4 bases and J 4 bases; nucleotides not matched to a gene: 9. The germline gives CDR1 KGHDR, CDR2 SFDVKD. CDR3 length equals 16 residues. This CDR3 is CATSDPGGPDADTQYF. In nucleotides, the CDR3 is TGTGCCACCAGTGACCCGGGAGGGCCAGACGCAGATACGCAGTATTTT.

In this sample, this clonotype turned up many times. The genes are TRBV10-1 and TRBJ2-1, with 7 positions matching TRBD1. Germline values: CDR1 WNHNN, CDR2 SYGVQD (reference sequence). The junction had 4 bases not matched to a gene; V was cut back by 3 bases and J by 5 bases. CDR3 length equals 14 residues. The CDR3 region is CASSEGGQNNEQFF. The CDR3 coding sequence is TGCGCCAGCAGTGAAGGGGGACAGAACAATGAGCAGTTCTTC.

About this clonotype itself: This may stem from a read error, because a much larger clone lies one nucleotide away. The rearrangement joins TRBV20-1 to TRBJ2-5; the D is unclear. The CDR3 is 12 residues long. CDR1 is DFQATT and CDR2 is SNEGSKA in the germline V gene (reference sequence). The CDR3 DNA follows: TGCAGTGCTCCCCTGCTCCAAGAGACCCCGTGCTTC. Protein: CSAPLLQETPCF.

This clonotype has only one observation. V gene TRBV2 combines with J gene TRBJ1-2; 8 bases map to TRBD1. CDR1 and CDR2 from the germline V gene are SNHLY and FYNNEI. CDR3 size: 13 residues. After removal of 7 bases from V and 5 bases from J, the junction contained 6 bases not matched to a gene. Here the CDR3 DNA reads TGTGCCAGCACAAGACAGGGGCCATATGGCTACACCTTC. Translating gives CASTRQGPYGYTF.

Points on this clonotype: A junction end diverges from the germline sequence, so it may reflect a read error. The genes are TRBV12-3 or TRBV12-4 and TRBJ2-1; 7 bases are a match to TRBD1. The CDR3 has 15 residues. The CDR3 here is CASSRNDRVYSEQSF. The CDR3 region has the DNA TGTGCCAGCAGCCGCAACGACAGGGTTTACAGTGAGCAGTCCTTC.

In this sample, this clonotype is medium-sized (0.01 to 0.1%). The chain couples TRBV20-1 to TRBJ2-5; D is ambiguous. This CDR3 spans 12 amino acids. The V and J ends lost 5 bases and 1 base respectively, with 8 bases between them. The germline gives CDR1 DFQATT, CDR2 SNEGSKA (reference sequence). The CDR3 DNA is TGCAGTGCTGTACTTCTCCAAGAGACCCAGTACTTC. This encodes CSAVLLQETQYF.

This clonotype was counted ten times or more. The J gene is TRBJ1-2, the V gene TRBV18, with D possibly being TRBD1 (5 bases). Germline values: CDR1 KGHSH, CDR2 LQKENI. The V end lost 2 bases, the J end lost 4 bases, and 14 bases lay between the germline ends. The CDR3 sequence is 15 residues long. CDR3 protein: CASSPGGTNSYGYTF. In DNA, the CDR3 is TGTGCCAGCTCACCAGGAGGGACGAACTCCTATGGCTACACCTTC.

Worth noting for this clonotype: One junction end does not reproduce the germline sequence, and a read error may be involved. This chain links TRBV6-5 with TRBJ1-6, with no clear D. Germline loops: CDR1 MNHEY, CDR2 SVGAGI. The CDR3 extends over 9 amino acids. DNA for the CDR3: TGTGCCCGCAGTTCGCCCCTCCACTTT. Protein sequence: CARSSPLHF.

The chain recombines TRBV7-2 with TRBJ2-2, with D possibly matching TRBD2 (5 bases). The V end lost 8 bases, the J end lost 9 bases, and 16 bases lay between the germline ends. Per germline, CDR1 SGHTA and CDR2 FQGNSA. This CDR3 has 13 amino acids. CDR3 sequence (DNA): TGTGCCAGCCGCCCTACCCCGGGGAGGGAGCTGTTTTTT. It is translated as CASRPTPGRELFF.

This clonotype was recorded at least ten times. The chain combines TRBV6-1 with TRBJ2-1; weak D call: TRBD2 (5 bases). V was clipped by 5 bases and J by 8 bases, with 16 bases between them. The germline V gene has CDR1 MNHNS and CDR2 SASEGT. The CDR3 is made up of 14 amino acids. In DNA form, the CDR3 reads TGTGCCAGCAGTCCTCATTGGACTTGGGATGAGCAGTTCTTC. Amino acids: CASSPHWTWDEQFF.

The chain combines TRBV7-2 with TRBJ2-3; 7 bases line up with TRBD2. V shed 2 bases and J 11 bases; nucleotides not matched to a gene: 10. Germline V gene lookup returns CDR1 SGHTA and CDR2 FQGNSA. The CDR3 extends over 14 amino acids. The CDR3 protein is CASSLYKSGTLQYF. The CDR3 DNA is TGTGCCAGCAGCTTATATAAGAGCGGGACCTTGCAGTATTTT. The full variable domain, rest sourced from reference TRBV7-2 and TRBJ2-3, is GAGVSQSPSNKVTEKGKDVELRCDPISGHTALYWYRQSLGQGLEFLIYFQGNSAPDKSGLPSDRFSAERTGGSVSTLTIQRTQQEDSAVYLCASSLYKSGTLQYFGPGTRLTVL.

This clonotype came up many times. The rearrangement joins TRBV27 to TRBJ2-7; TRBD1 is a possible D gene (6 bases). The CDR3 contains 14 residues. The V end lost 0 bases, the J end lost 6 bases, and 12 bases lay between the germline ends. Germline CDR1 MNHEY, CDR2 SMNVEV (reference sequence). The DNA for the CDR3 is TGTGCCAGCAGTTTATCAGGGGGAAGGGGCGAGCAGTACTTC. Its protein product is CASSLSGGRGEQYF.

This clonotype was seen many times. The chain joins TRBV6-6 to TRBJ2-7, with D tentatively TRBD2 (7 bases). The CDR3 runs to 17 residues. V was pared by 2 bases and J by 3 bases, with 20 bases between. The germline CDR1 and CDR2 sequences are MNHNY and SVGAGI (reference sequence). CDR3 coding DNA: TGTGCCAGCAGTTACCCGCTAGGAGGGGGGGGGAGCTACGAGCAGTACTTC. Translated: CASSYPLGGGGSYEQYF.

This clonotype was picked up many times. J is TRBJ2-3 and V is TRBV5-5, with D perhaps matching TRBD1 (5 bases). CDR3 size: 14 residues. Trimming cost V 4 bases and J 2 bases, with 11 bases left between them. From germline, CDR1 is SGHKS and CDR2 YYEKEE (reference sequence). The chain's CDR3 is CASSIDSFTDTQYF. CDR3 DNA sequence: TGTGCCAGCAGCATAGACAGTTTCACAGATACGCAGTATTTT.